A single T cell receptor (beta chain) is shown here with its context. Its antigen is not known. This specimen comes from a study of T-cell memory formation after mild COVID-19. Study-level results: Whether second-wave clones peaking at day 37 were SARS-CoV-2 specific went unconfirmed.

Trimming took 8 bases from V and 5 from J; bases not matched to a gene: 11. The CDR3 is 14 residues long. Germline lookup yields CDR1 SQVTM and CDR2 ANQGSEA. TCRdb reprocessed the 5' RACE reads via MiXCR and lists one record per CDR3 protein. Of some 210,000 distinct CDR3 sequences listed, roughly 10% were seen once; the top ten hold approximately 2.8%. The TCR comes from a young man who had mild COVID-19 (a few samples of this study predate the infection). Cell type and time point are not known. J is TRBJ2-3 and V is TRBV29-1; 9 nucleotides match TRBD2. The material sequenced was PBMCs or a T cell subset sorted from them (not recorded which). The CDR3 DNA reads TGCAGCACGCAGCGGGGGGCCACCAAAGATACGCAGTATTTT. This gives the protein CSTQRGATKDTQYF.